Listed here are 25 T cell receptor beta chains from one sample, sequenced in a study of identifying expanded T cells in peripheral blood. Method: immunoSEQ multiplex PCR; TCRdb's copy keeps in-frame clones and lacks some. The table records around 85,000 clones, 88% of them present only once. Sample: blood. Receptor source: a person aged 18 to 75 in good health.

This chain links TRBV5-1 with TRBJ1-2, with D perhaps TRBD1 (5 bases). The length of the CDR3 is 15 residues. V was cut by 2 bases and J by 7 bases, with 18 bases left in between. Germline loops: CDR1 SGHRS, CDR2 YFSETQ. In nucleotides, the CDR3 is TGCGCCAGCAGCTTTGGATTGTTTGATGGGGGTGGCTACACCTTC. This encodes CASSFGLFDGGGYTF.

The V and J genes are TRBV25-1 and TRBJ1-6, with D perhaps matching TRBD1 (5 bases). The CDR3 is 15 residues long. Germline CDR1 is MGHDK and CDR2 is SYGVNS. V was shortened by 3 bases and J by 4 bases, with 10 bases between the two germline ends. The CDR3 DNA reads as TGTGCCAGCAGTGATGGGGCTACGTATAATTCACCCCTCCACTTT. This translates into CASSDGATYNSPLHF.

This rearrangement joins TRBV5-4 to TRBJ1-3, with 7 bases identical to TRBD1. V lost 2 bases to trimming and J lost 2 bases; unmatched junction nucleotides: 7. Looked up from germline, CDR1 is SGHNT and CDR2 is YYREEE (reference sequence). CDR3 length: 16 residues. The CDR3 region has the DNA TGTGCCAGCAGCTTAGACAGGGCTGGAGCTGGAAACACCATATATTTT. Amino acid sequence: CASSLDRAGAGNTIYF.

This chain connects TRBV6-5 to TRBJ1-2, with 9 bases that match TRBD1. The trim removed 2 bases at V and 8 bases at J, leaving 12 bases unmatched. The germline gives CDR1 MNHEY, CDR2 SVGAGI. This CDR3 region has 16 residues. CDR3 sequence reads: CASSYLGQGTTRGYTF. In nucleotides, the CDR3 is TGTGCCAGCAGTTACCTAGGACAGGGGACTACTAGGGGCTACACCTTC.

The count of this clone is one. V gene TRBV2 combines with J gene TRBJ2-1; unclear D gene. This CDR3 has 10 amino acids. Germline CDR1 reads SNHLY; CDR2 reads FYNNEI. The germline V and J ends were trimmed by 6 bases and 7 bases, with 4 bases remaining between them. The DNA of the CDR3 is TGTGCCAGCAGGTATAATGAGCAGTTCTTC. Translation: CASRYNEQFF.

V usage is TRBV15 and J usage is TRBJ2-5, with D unclear. Deletions cut 3 bases from V and 4 bases from J, with 3 bases between. The CDR3 length is 11 residues. Germline V gene sequence: CDR1 LNHNV, CDR2 YYDKDF (reference sequence). CDR3 in amino acids: CATSRRETQYF. The CDR3 DNA is TGTGCCACCAGCAGGAGAGAGACCCAGTACTTC.

The chain joins TRBV19 to TRBJ2-1, with D perhaps matching TRBD1 (6 bases). The CDR3 runs 19 residues. Trimming left V 6 bases short and J 0 bases short, with 24 bases between. The germline CDR1 and CDR2 sequences are LNHDA and SQIVND (reference sequence). CDR3 sequence reads: CASSATGDTSKSSYNEQFF. The CDR3, as DNA: TGTGCCAGTAGCGCAACCGGGGACACCAGCAAGAGCTCCTACAATGAGCAGTTCTTC.

In this sample, this clone turned up a few times. The chain uses TRBV5-4 and TRBJ2-3; D remains unclear. The V and J ends lost 0 bases and 0 bases respectively, with 11 bases between them. The CDR3 runs 16 residues. Germline CDR1 reads SGHNT; CDR2 reads YYREEE (reference sequence). CDR3 sequence reads: CASSLGSSFSTDTQYF. The DNA of the CDR3 is TGTGCCAGCAGCTTGGGGTCGAGCTTCAGCACAGATACGCAGTATTTT.

The chain employs TRBV7-2 and TRBJ2-5, with TRBD1 matching over 7 bases. This CDR3 contains 15 residues. V shed 5 bases, J shed 4 bases, and the junction held 10 bases outside the gene matches. The germline V gene encodes CDR1 SGHTA and CDR2 FQGNSA. The CDR3 DNA follows: TGTGCCAGCAGCCTTAACAGGGGATGGGCAGAGACCCAGTACTTC. As protein: CASSLNRGWAETQYF.

This chain connects TRBV4-3 to TRBJ2-7; 8 bases are a match to TRBD1. Per germline, CDR1 LGHNA and CDR2 YSLEER. Trimming at V came to 4 bases and at J to 5 bases, leaving 10 bases not matched to a gene. The CDR3 loop spans 15 amino acids. The CDR3, as DNA: TGCGCCAGCAGCCTGGGACAGGCGGTTAGGGACGAGCAGTACTTC. Protein sequence: CASSLGQAVRDEQYF.

This chain links TRBV18 with TRBJ2-1; 8 positions match TRBD2. V lost 3 bases and J lost 9; bases outside the gene matches: 13. Germline lookup yields CDR1 KGHSH and CDR2 LQKENI. The CDR3 has 16 amino acids. The CDR3 here is CASSPRTSGYVGEQFF. In DNA form, the CDR3 reads TGTGCCAGCTCACCCCGAACTAGCGGATACGTCGGTGAGCAGTTCTTC.

The chain employs TRBV28 and TRBJ1-4, with D perhaps matching TRBD1 (5 bases). Trimming took off 5 bases at V and 7 bases at J, with 17 bases between the two ends. Germline loops: CDR1 MDHEN, CDR2 SYDVKM. CDR3 size: 15 residues. CDR3 bases: TGTGCCAGCAGTGCCTTCAAAGGGGCGCGTGAAAAACTGTTTTTT. Translation: CASSAFKGAREKLFF. The full variable domain, rest sourced from reference TRBV28 and TRBJ1-4, is DVKVTQSSRYLVKRTGEKVFLECVQDMDHENMFWYRQDPGLGLRLIYFSYDVKMKEKGDIPEGYSVSREKKERFSLILESASTNQTSMYLCASSAFKGAREKLFFGSGTQLSVL.

CDR3 bases: TGTGCCAGTAGTATGGAGGGGTCACCCCTCCACTTT. Its protein product is CASSMEGSPLHF. The rearrangement uses TRBV19 and TRBJ1-6; TRBD1 might be the D (5 bases). CDR1 LNHDA and CDR2 SQIVND come from the germline V gene (reference sequence). CDR3 length: 12 residues. V was clipped by 3 bases and J by 10 bases, with 7 bases between them.

The genes are TRBV11-3 and TRBJ2-3, with D possibly TRBD2 on 5 matching bases. The V gene lost 0 bases and the J gene lost 0 bases, with 13 bases spanning the gap. The CDR3 sequence is 17 residues long. Germline V lookup: CDR1 SGHNT, CDR2 YENEEA. CDR3 amino acids: CASSLDPSDSSTDTQYF. The DNA of the CDR3 is TGTGCCAGCAGCTTAGATCCGTCGGACTCTAGCACAGATACGCAGTATTTT.

The rearrangement joins TRBV6-5 to TRBJ1-1, with 8 bases lining up with TRBD1. Germline CDR1 reads MNHEY; CDR2 reads SVGAGI. With V trimmed by 5 bases and J by 8 bases, 7 bases remained unmatched. CDR3 length: 13 amino acids. The CDR3 DNA follows: TGTGCCAGCAGTCACCCCGGGACAGGCGAAGCTTTCTTT. Translating gives CASSHPGTGEAFF.

This clone was observed a few times. The genes are TRBV9 and TRBJ2-3; D is uncertain. The CDR3 covers 14 residues. Germline-derived CDR1 and CDR2 are SGDLS and YYNGEE. V was clipped by 0 bases and J by 2 bases, with 7 bases between them. Here the CDR3 reads CASSVAVNTDTQYF. In nucleotides, the CDR3 is TGTGCCAGCAGCGTAGCCGTAAACACAGATACGCAGTATTTT.

The gene calls are TRBV7-2 and TRBJ2-5, with TRBD2 matching 7 bases. After removal of 5 bases from V and 4 bases from J, the junction contained 7 bases not matched to a gene. The length of the CDR3 is 14 residues. Germline V gene sequence: CDR1 SGHTA, CDR2 FQGNSA. The CDR3 bases are TGTGCCAGCAGCCCCGGGACTATACGAGAGACCCAGTACTTC. Translating gives CASSPGTIRETQYF.

The rearrangement links TRBV6-1 to TRBJ1-1, with D unresolved. Trimming stripped 5 bases from V and 4 bases from J, with 14 bases between. Germline CDR1 is MNHNS and CDR2 is SASEGT. This CDR3 is built from 14 residues. The CDR3, as DNA: TGTGCCAGCAGTCCCCCCTTGGAGGGCACTGAAGCTTTCTTT. It translates to CASSPPLEGTEAFF.

The CDR3 loop is CASRITGDSGETQYF. The CDR3 DNA reads as TGTGCCAGCCGAATAACAGGGGACAGTGGAGAGACCCAGTACTTC. This rearrangement joins TRBV19 to TRBJ2-5, with 7 bases matching TRBD1. CDR1 is LNHDA and CDR2 is SQIVND in the germline V gene (reference sequence). The CDR3 consists of 15 residues. The V and J ends lost 9 bases and 4 bases, in that order; junction bases with no gene match: 14.

This clone was detected only once. The chain joins TRBV7-9 to TRBJ2-7; TRBD2 is a possible D gene (6 bases). Germline values: CDR1 SEHNR, CDR2 FQNEAQ (reference sequence). The CDR3 sequence is 14 residues long. The V end was cut by 1 base, the J end by 7 bases, with 14 bases between. CDR3 bases: TGTGCCAGCAGCTTAGTTCTGGGGGGTAGTGAGCAGTACTTC. This gives the protein CASSLVLGGSEQYF.

The V call is TRBV6-5, the J call TRBJ2-7, with 9 positions matching TRBD1. The CDR3 consists of 14 residues. Germline loops: CDR1 MNHEY, CDR2 SVGAGI. V dropped 2 bases and J dropped 2; count of bases not matched to a gene: 1. The CDR3 sequence: CASSYGQGTYEQYF. CDR3 nucleotide sequence: TGTGCCAGCAGTTACGGACAGGGGACCTACGAGCAGTACTTC.

The chain employs TRBV13 and TRBJ2-1; 9 bases line up with TRBD2. The CDR3 is 15 residues long. The germline V gene encodes CDR1 PRHDT and CDR2 FYEKMQ (reference sequence). The V and J ends lost 5 bases and 9 bases, in that order; junction bases with no gene match: 11. The CDR3 is CASSRVGLARSEQFF. The CDR3 nucleotides read TGTGCCAGCAGCCGCGTGGGACTAGCTCGAAGTGAGCAGTTCTTC.

This clone has only one observation. CDR3 coding DNA: TGCGCCAGCAGTCCCAGTTACAGGAAGGTGGGCCTGGAAAAACTGTTTTTT. Its protein product is CASSPSYRKVGLEKLFF. This sequence joins TRBV10-1 and TRBJ1-4; tentatively, D is TRBD1 (5 bases). The CDR3 has 17 residues. Germline V gives CDR1 WNHNN, CDR2 SYGVQD (reference sequence). Trimming left V 5 bases short and J 8 bases short, with 24 bases between.

J is TRBJ2-2 and V is TRBV9; 8 bases match TRBD1. V was pared by 3 bases and J by 4 bases, with 5 bases of the junction left unmatched. This CDR3 region has 15 residues. Germline loops: CDR1 SGDLS, CDR2 YYNGEE. The CDR3 region is CASSAGQGGTGELFF. CDR3 sequence (DNA): TGTGCCAGCAGCGCAGGACAGGGAGGCACCGGGGAGCTGTTTTTT.

J is TRBJ1-4 and V is TRBV30; D gene uncertain. The CDR3 has 12 residues. Looked up from germline, CDR1 is GTSNPN and CDR2 is SVGIG (reference sequence). With 3 bases removed from V and 5 bases from J, the gap between germline ends came to 7 bases. CDR3 amino acids: CAWSVQNEKLFF. CDR3 DNA sequence: TGTGCCTGGAGCGTACAAAATGAAAAACTGTTTTTT.